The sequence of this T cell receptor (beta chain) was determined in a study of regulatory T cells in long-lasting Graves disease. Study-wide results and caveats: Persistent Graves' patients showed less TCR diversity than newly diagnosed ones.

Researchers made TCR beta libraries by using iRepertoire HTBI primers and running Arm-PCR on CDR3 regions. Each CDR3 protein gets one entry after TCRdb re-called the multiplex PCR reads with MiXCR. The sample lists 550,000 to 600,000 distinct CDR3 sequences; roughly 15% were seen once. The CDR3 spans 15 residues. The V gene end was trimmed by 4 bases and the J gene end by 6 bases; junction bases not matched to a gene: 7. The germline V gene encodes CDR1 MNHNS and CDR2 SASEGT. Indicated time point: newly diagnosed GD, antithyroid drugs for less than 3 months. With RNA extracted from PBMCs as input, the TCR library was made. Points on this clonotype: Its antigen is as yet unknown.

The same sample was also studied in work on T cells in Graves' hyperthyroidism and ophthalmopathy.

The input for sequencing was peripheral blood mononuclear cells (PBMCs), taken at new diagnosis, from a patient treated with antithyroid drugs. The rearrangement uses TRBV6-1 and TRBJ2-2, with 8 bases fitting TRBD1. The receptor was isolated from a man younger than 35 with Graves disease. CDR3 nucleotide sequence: TGTGCCAGCAGTGCACCGGACAGGGTCTCCGGGGAGCTGTTTTTT. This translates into CASSAPDRVSGELFF.